This T cell receptor (beta chain) is drawn from a study of PD-L1 blockade in urothelial cancer. Trimming stripped 4 bases from V and 2 bases from J, with 5 bases between. The CDR3 is 12 residues long. Germline CDR1 is KGHSH and CDR2 is LQKENI. Each PCR reaction had synthetic TCR analog templates spiked into it. The repertoire was sequenced with immunoSEQ multiplex PCR; TCRdb's copy has only in-frame clones and lacks some. The sample includes some 97,000 clones, about 89% of them seen just once. The material was PBMCs, obtained around atezolizumab (anti-PD-L1) treatment. The chain couples TRBV18 to TRBJ1-1, with D unresolved. The receptor comes from a woman aged 80 or over with urothelial cancer. DNA of the CDR3: TGTGCCAGCTCACTCCAAAACACTGAAGCTTTCTTT. Translating it yields CASSLQNTEAFF.